This TCR beta chain was found in a study of blood T cell repertoires in COVID-19 (dated by TCRdb to 2019 to 2021). With respect to the entire study: Samples covering the acute and convalescent phases of COVID-19 were provided by collaborators in the United States, Italy and Spain. The material from the prospective study consisted of cDNA or gDNA derived from T cells, B-cell-depleted T cells, or PBMCs. Subjects who had been exposed to COVID-19, were actively infected with it, or had recovered from it provided the deeply sampled blood TCRbeta repertoires that made up the dataset. The repertoires were released in a freely available public database meant as a resource for research on the immune response to SARS-CoV-2. The samples were drawn from two sources: the first 160 participants of the ongoing ImmuneRACE study, and some 1,300 subjects contributed by 6 global collaborators. A de-identified subject ID, COVID-19 status, age in years and sex were almost always included in the sample metadata. Where available, HLA class I and class II types were taken from metadata supplied by the sample provider and were not determined by assay-based typing.

The germline V gene provides CDR1 KGHDR and CDR2 SFDVKD. Trimming leaves V shorter by 3 bases and J shorter by 4 bases, with the junction holding 3 bases beyond the gene matches. CDR3 length: 14 amino acids, cysteine to phenylalanine. Of all the DNA, just the CDR3 is kept, 42 bases in frame from base 1. Turning to this clone: Its antigen is not yet known. Base qualities are not at hand, and no much larger clone is one base apart.

Points the paper makes about the study in general: The quantity of clinical and demographic metadata differed by source and by participant and was supplied without curation.

Each collaborating institution followed its own protocols to collect whole blood in K2EDTA tubes. Collaborator samples were shipped for TCRbeta analysis as frozen whole blood, isolated PBMCs, or DNA extracted from either sample type. TCRbeta CDR3 regions were amplified from genomic DNA using the immunoSEQ Assay, a bias-controlled multiplex PCR. The original methods were these. Within the assay, amplification of reference gene primers was used to estimate how many nucleated cells each sample contained. To quantify the absolute abundance of each unique TCRbeta CDR3 rearrangement, sequence reads were collapsed and filtered. Productive Simpson clonality was computed per sample as the square root of Simpson's diversity index over productive rearrangements. In its TCRdb copy, this immuneACCESS table keeps in-frame sequences only and misses some clones. Where compared with another copy, unresolved V genes explain less than half of these, and the others have no known cause. That table is the source of V, J and clone size, and D and trimming were worked out from the DNA. This sample gives 150,000 to 250,000 clones in total; approximately 80% of them show up just once. The top ten clonotypes cover 6.9% of the sample.

This chain is built from TRBV24-1 and TRBJ2-3, with 7 middle bases fitting TRBD2. This TCR was sampled from a human donor with acute or convalescent COVID-19. The donor label of this sample is uncertain. The sample consisted of peripheral blood. The nucleotide sequence reads TGTGCCACCAGTGATCCGGGAGGACCAGATACGCAGTATTTT. The resulting protein is CATSDPGGPDTQYF.